Listed here are 28 T cell receptor beta chains from one sample, sequenced in a study of shared clonotypes between healthy human individuals. Generated by immunoSEQ multiplex PCR, the TCRdb table keeps only in-frame clones and is missing some. The sample lists roughly 2,500,000 clones; roughly 93% were seen once. The source material was naive CD4+ T cells from PBMCs. Subset specified: CD45RA+ positively selected. These receptors were collected from a young man in good health. Some clones in this sample may be carry-over from other donors' samples.

The chain is built from TRBV7-9 and TRBJ1-2; TRBD1 is a possible D gene (5 bases). Per the germline V gene, CDR1 is SEHNR and CDR2 is FQNEAQ (reference sequence). The CDR3 is 15 residues long. V lost 7 bases and J 2 bases, leaving 17 bases between the germline ends. The CDR3 sequence: CASTGAGPLNYGYTF. The CDR3 nucleotides are TGTGCCAGCACCGGTGCGGGACCTCTAAACTATGGCTACACCTTC.

This chain uses TRBV5-4 with TRBJ2-5; 9 bases agree with TRBD2. The CDR3 consists of 13 residues. The J segment lost 4 bases and the V segment lost 4 bases, leaving 2 bases of the junction unmatched. Germline CDR1 is SGHNT and CDR2 is YYREEE (reference sequence). The DNA for the CDR3 is TGTGCCAGCAGCCGGACTAGCGCAGAGACCCAGTACTTC. Residues: CASSRTSAETQYF.

As DNA, the CDR3 is TGTGCCAGCAGCCCTAATTCGGTCAGGACCCAAGAGACCCAGTACTTC. Residues: CASSPNSVRTQETQYF. The V and J genes are TRBV7-8 and TRBJ2-5; D unresolved. The CDR3 is made up of 16 amino acids. V shed 5 bases and J shed 1 base, with 17 bases lying between them. CDR1 is SGHVS and CDR2 is FQNEAQ in the germline V gene. The full variable domain, its missing parts supplied by reference TRBV7-8 and TRBJ2-5, is GAGVSQSPRYKVAKRGQDVALRCDPISGHVSLFWYQQALGQGPEFLTYFQNEAQLDKSGLPSDRFFAERPEGSVSTLKIQRTQQEDSAVYLCASSPNSVRTQETQYFGPGTRLLVL.

The rearrangement uses TRBV11-2 and TRBJ2-4; D is tentatively TRBD1 or TRBD2 (5 bases each). This CDR3 is built from 12 residues. Germline CDR1 is SGHAT and CDR2 is FQNNGV. V was shortened by 6 bases and J by 7 bases, with 10 bases between the two germline ends. In nucleotides, the CDR3 is TGTGCCAGCAGGAGGGGCGGGAACATTCAGTACTTC. The encoded protein is CASRRGGNIQYF. Full variable domain (outside the CDR3, taken from reference TRBV11-2 and TRBJ2-4): EAGVAQSPRYKIIEKRQSVAFWCNPISGHATLYWYQQILGQGPKLLIQFQNNGVVDDSQLPKDRFSAERLKGVDSTLKIQPAKLEDSAVYLCASRRGGNIQYFGAGTRLSVL.

V and J are TRBV11-3 and TRBJ2-3, with D hard to call. V lost 5 bases, J lost 3 bases, and 15 bases lay in between. CDR1 and CDR2 (germline): SGHNT, YENEEA. The CDR3 consists of 15 residues. The CDR3 spells CASSPGGPETDTQYF. In DNA form, the CDR3 reads TGTGCCAGCAGCCCAGGTGGACCCGAGACAGATACGCAGTATTTT.

The chain is built from TRBV7-8 and TRBJ2-7; D may match TRBD1 or TRBD2 (5 bases each). This CDR3 has 14 residues. Germline CDR1 and CDR2: SGHVS and FQNEAQ. Trimming removed 2 bases from V and 2 bases from J, with 10 bases in between. CDR3 DNA sequence: TGTGCCAGCAGCTTACGGGACGGAGCCTACGAGCAGTACTTC. Translating gives CASSLRDGAYEQYF.

V is TRBV27 and J is TRBJ2-1; D might be TRBD1 (5 bases). The CDR3 is made up of 13 amino acids. CDR1 MNHEY and CDR2 SMNVEV come from the germline V gene (reference sequence). V shed 6 bases and J shed 3 bases, with 9 bases lying between them. The CDR3 here is CASRPTVYNEQFF. Here the CDR3 DNA reads TGTGCCAGCAGGCCGACAGTCTACAATGAGCAGTTCTTC.

This chain joins TRBV30 and TRBJ2-1; maybe TRBD1 (6 bases). Per germline, CDR1 GTSNPN and CDR2 SVGIG (reference sequence). The CDR3 has 16 amino acids. V was clipped by 2 bases and J by 5 bases, with 19 bases between them. CDR3 sequence reads: CAWSPYTGEGDNEQFF. CDR3 sequence (DNA): TGTGCCTGGAGTCCCTACACCGGTGAGGGGGACAATGAGCAGTTCTTC.

The chain combines TRBV28 with TRBJ1-3; D possibly corresponds to TRBD1 (5 bases). V gave up 7 bases and J gave up 8 bases, with 9 bases separating them. The CDR3 extends over 11 amino acids. The germline gives CDR1 MDHEN, CDR2 SYDVKM. The CDR3 sequence: CASTTGDTIYF. The CDR3 DNA follows: TGTGCCAGCACTACGGGGGACACCATATATTTT. Based on the CDR3 plus reference TRBV28 and TRBJ1-3, the full variable domain is DVKVTQSSRYLVKRTGEKVFLECVQDMDHENMFWYRQDPGLGLRLIYFSYDVKMKEKGDIPEGYSVSREKKERFSLILESASTNQTSMYLCASTTGDTIYFGEGSWLTVV.

This clone was counted only a few times. The chain has TRBV10-1 and TRBJ1-2, with 8 bases aligning to TRBD1. Germline V gives CDR1 WNHNN, CDR2 SYGVQD (reference sequence). The V and J ends lost 6 bases and 2 bases, in that order; junction bases with no gene match: 2. CDR3 length: 13 amino acids. As DNA, the CDR3 is TGCGCCAGCAGGGACAGGGCAAACTATGGCTACACCTTC. Translated: CASRDRANYGYTF.

For the CDR3, the DNA is TGTGCCATCAGTGACCCGCGGGCCGCGGGGGGCACAGATACGCAGTATTTT. It yields the protein CAISDPRAAGGTDTQYF. The chain has TRBV10-3 and TRBJ2-3, with 7 bases fitting TRBD2. The CDR3 has 17 amino acids. Germline V gene data show CDR1 as ENHRY and CDR2 as SYGVKD. V lost 3 bases to trimming and J lost 1 base; unmatched junction nucleotides: 10.

The chain recombines TRBV4-3 with TRBJ2-1; weak D call: TRBD2 (5 bases). This CDR3 has 17 amino acids. Trimming removed 0 bases from V and 2 bases from J, with 14 bases in between. The germline CDR1 and CDR2 sequences are LGHNA and YSLEER. For the CDR3, the DNA is TGCGCCAGCAGCCAAGATGCGACGGGAAGGGCCTACAATGAGCAGTTCTTC. Translated, it gives CASSQDATGRAYNEQFF.

The CDR3 loop is CASSRIAGVNGELFF. The CDR3 DNA reads TGTGCCAGTAGTAGGATAGCGGGAGTCAACGGGGAGCTGTTTTTT. This chain connects TRBV19 to TRBJ2-2; 9 bases fit TRBD2. Germline CDR1 and CDR2: LNHDA and SQIVND (reference sequence). The trim removed 4 bases at V and 7 bases at J, leaving 7 bases unmatched. The CDR3 consists of 15 residues.

V gene TRBV6-6 combines with J gene TRBJ2-7, with D perhaps matching TRBD1 (6 bases). Germline loops: CDR1 MNHNY, CDR2 SVGAGI (reference sequence). The CDR3 runs 14 residues. Trimming left V 6 bases short and J 3 bases short, with 15 bases between. The CDR3 nucleotides are TGTGCCAGCAGCCGTCAGGGGACAAACTACGAGCAGTACTTC. It is translated as CASSRQGTNYEQYF.

V gene TRBV28 combines with J gene TRBJ1-6, with D maybe TRBD1 (6 bases). V was cut by 7 bases and J by 7 bases, with 17 bases left in between. Per the germline V gene, CDR1 is MDHEN and CDR2 is SYDVKM. CDR3 length: 15 residues. The CDR3 spells CASTVPRGGNSPLHF. In nucleotides, the CDR3 is TGTGCCAGCACCGTGCCCAGGGGTGGGAATTCACCCCTCCACTTT.

The chain is built from TRBV29-1 and TRBJ2-1; D might be TRBD2 (6 bases). V dropped 5 bases and J dropped 4 bases, with 15 bases sitting between them. The germline CDR1 and CDR2 sequences are SQVTM and ANQGSEA. The CDR3 runs 14 residues. DNA of the CDR3: TGCAGCGTTCTGCGGCGGGGTAAATACAATGAGCAGTTCTTC. This codes for CSVLRRGKYNEQFF.

This clone has a single count. The chain uses TRBV9 and TRBJ2-3, with D maybe TRBD2 (6 bases). The V and J ends lost 4 bases and 4 bases respectively, with 16 bases between them. CDR1 SGDLS and CDR2 YYNGEE come from the germline V gene. The CDR3 runs 15 residues. DNA for the CDR3: TGTGCCAGCAGCCGGGGACTTACAGAATCAGATACGCAGTATTTT. Translated, it gives CASSRGLTESDTQYF.

This chain links TRBV5-1 with TRBJ2-1, with a tentative D call TRBD2 (5 bases). V was shortened by 0 bases and J by 0 bases, with 10 bases between the two germline ends. The CDR3 totals 16 residues. Germline CDR1 is SGHRS and CDR2 is YFSETQ. CDR3 DNA: TGCGCCAGCAGCTTGGAAACGGGGTTCTCCTACAATGAGCAGTTCTTC. Residues: CASSLETGFSYNEQFF.

The genes are TRBV7-2 and TRBJ2-2; TRBD2 matches 9 bases. Germline CDR1 is SGHTA and CDR2 is FQGNSA. This CDR3 has 15 amino acids. The V gene end was trimmed by 4 bases and the J gene end by 9 bases; junction bases not matched to a gene: 9. The CDR3 DNA follows: TGTGCCAGCAGCTCCGGGACTAGCCGTTTCTGGGAGCTGTTTTTT. Translating it yields CASSSGTSRFWELFF. The whole variable domain, filled in from reference TRBV7-2 and TRBJ2-2, reads GAGVSQSPSNKVTEKGKDVELRCDPISGHTALYWYRQSLGQGLEFLIYFQGNSAPDKSGLPSDRFSAERTGGSVSTLTIQRTQQEDSAVYLCASSSGTSRFWELFFGEGSRLTVL.

The chain is built from TRBV5-1 and TRBJ1-4; TRBD1 is a possible D gene (5 bases). CDR1 is SGHRS and CDR2 is YFSETQ in the germline V gene. This CDR3 contains 18 residues. V was shortened by 4 bases and J by 0 bases, with 19 bases between the two germline ends. The CDR3 reads CASSPLTGSLATNEKLFF. For the CDR3, the DNA is TGCGCCAGCAGCCCCCTAACAGGTTCCCTCGCAACTAATGAAAAACTGTTTTTT. Full variable domain (outside the CDR3, taken from reference TRBV5-1 and TRBJ1-4): KAGVTQTPRYLIKTRGQQVTLSCSPISGHRSVSWYQQTPGQGLQFLFEYFSETQRNKGNFPGRFSGRQFSNSRSEMNVSTLELGDSALYLCASSPLTGSLATNEKLFFGSGTQLSVL.

The rearrangement links TRBV7-2 to TRBJ2-1; TRBD2 agrees at 11 bases. CDR3 length: 15 residues. Germline values: CDR1 SGHTA, CDR2 FQGNSA. Trimming removed 5 bases from V and 4 bases from J; junction bases left unmatched: 4. CDR3 protein: CASSPSSGRYNEQFF. CDR3 nucleotides: TGTGCCAGCAGCCCCTCTAGCGGGAGGTACAATGAGCAGTTCTTC.

This rearrangement joins TRBV18 to TRBJ2-7; D may be TRBD1 or TRBD2 (5 bases each). Trimming removed 3 bases from V and 3 bases from J, with 15 bases in between. This CDR3 contains 15 residues. Germline V gene data show CDR1 as KGHSH and CDR2 as LQKENI. Written as DNA, the CDR3 is TGTGCCAGCTCACCGGAACTGGGACGGATCTACGAGCAGTACTTC. Protein: CASSPELGRIYEQYF. The variable domain in full, completed from reference TRBV18 and TRBJ2-7, reads NAGVMQNPRHLVRRRGQEARLRCSPMKGHSHVYWYRQLPEEGLKFMVYLQKENIIDESGMPKERFSAEFPKEGPSILRIQQVVRGDSAAYFCASSPELGRIYEQYFGPGTRLTVT.

This chain connects TRBV7-8 to TRBJ1-2, with a possible D match to TRBD1 (6 bases). The CDR3 sequence is 13 residues long. V lost 2 bases, J lost 8 bases, and 12 bases lay in between. CDR1 and CDR2 from the germline V gene are SGHVS and FQNEAQ. In nucleotides, the CDR3 is TGTGCCAGCAGCTTACTTCAGGGGTCGGGCTACACCTTC. Encoded protein: CASSLLQGSGYTF.

Remarks on this clone: The identical CDR3 is also encoded by other nucleotide sequences in the sample. This chain uses TRBV5-1 with TRBJ1-2, with a tentative D call TRBD1 (5 bases). The V and J ends lost 0 bases and 6 bases respectively, with 12 bases between them. Germline V gene lookup returns CDR1 SGHRS and CDR2 YFSETQ. This CDR3 has 14 residues. The CDR3 sequence: CASSLAGQGDGYTF. CDR3 DNA: TGCGCCAGCAGCTTGGCCGGGCAGGGTGATGGCTACACCTTC.

This chain uses TRBV5-4 with TRBJ1-1; TRBD1 agrees at 7 bases. The CDR3 has 15 residues. Germline V gene lookup returns CDR1 SGHNT and CDR2 YYREEE (reference sequence). V lost 3 bases, J lost 3 bases, and 8 bases stayed unmatched. In nucleotides, the CDR3 is TGTGCCAGCAGCTCCCCCGCAACAGGGGACACTGAAGCTTTCTTT. Protein product: CASSSPATGDTEAFF.

The chain couples TRBV5-1 to TRBJ1-3; D call uncertain. With 4 bases removed from V and 2 bases from J, the gap between germline ends came to 19 bases. CDR1 is SGHRS and CDR2 is YFSETQ in the germline V gene. This CDR3 has 17 amino acids. CDR3 sequence (DNA): TGCGCCAGCAGCCCCTCCTCACACGGACTCACTGGAAACACCATATATTTT. Protein sequence: CASSPSSHGLTGNTIYF.

The chain uses TRBV5-1 and TRBJ1-4, with a weak D call TRBD1 (5 bases). V was shortened by 4 bases and J by 0 bases, with 19 bases between the two germline ends. The germline gives CDR1 SGHRS, CDR2 YFSETQ. The length of the CDR3 is 18 residues. The CDR3 here is CASSRTGTEEATNEKLFF. In DNA, the CDR3 is TGCGCCAGCAGCCGCACCGGGACGGAAGAAGCAACTAATGAAAAACTGTTTTTT.

The chain carries TRBV4-2 and TRBJ2-7, with no clear D. Trimming took off 4 bases at V and 0 bases at J, with 10 bases between the two ends. The CDR3 sequence is 14 residues long. Germline loops: CDR1 LGHNA, CDR2 YNFKEQ. CDR3 protein: CASSPLPRSYEQYF. In nucleotides, the CDR3 is TGTGCCAGCAGCCCCCTGCCTCGCTCCTACGAGCAGTACTTC.